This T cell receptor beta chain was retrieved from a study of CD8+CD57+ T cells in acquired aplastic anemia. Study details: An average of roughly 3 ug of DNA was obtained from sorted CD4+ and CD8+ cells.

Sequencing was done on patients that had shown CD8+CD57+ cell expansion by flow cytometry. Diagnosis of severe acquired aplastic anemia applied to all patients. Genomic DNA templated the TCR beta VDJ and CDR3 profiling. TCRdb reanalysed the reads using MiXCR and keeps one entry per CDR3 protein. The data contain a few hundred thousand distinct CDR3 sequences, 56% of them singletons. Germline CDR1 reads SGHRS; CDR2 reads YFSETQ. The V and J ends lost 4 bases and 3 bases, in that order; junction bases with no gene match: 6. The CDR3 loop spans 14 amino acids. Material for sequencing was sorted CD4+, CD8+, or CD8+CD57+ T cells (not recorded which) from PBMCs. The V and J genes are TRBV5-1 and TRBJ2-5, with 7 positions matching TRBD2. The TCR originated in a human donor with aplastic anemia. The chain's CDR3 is CASSTTGTKETQYF. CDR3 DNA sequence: TGCGCCAGCAGCACCACCGGGACTAAAGAGACCCAGTACTTC.